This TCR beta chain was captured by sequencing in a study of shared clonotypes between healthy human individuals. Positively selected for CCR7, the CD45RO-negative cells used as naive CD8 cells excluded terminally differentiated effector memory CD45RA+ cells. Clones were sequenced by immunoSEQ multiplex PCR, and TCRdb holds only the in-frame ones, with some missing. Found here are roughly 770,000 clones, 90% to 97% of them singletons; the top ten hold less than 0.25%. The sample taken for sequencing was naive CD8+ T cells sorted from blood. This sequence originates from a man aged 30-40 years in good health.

CDR3 region: CAIRPGPSDVEQYF. Here the CDR3 DNA reads TGTGCCATCAGACCGGGACCTTCAGACGTCGAGCAGTACTTC. This sequence joins TRBV10-3 and TRBJ2-7, with D possibly being TRBD1 or TRBD2 (5 bases each). Trimming cost V 6 bases and J 6 bases, with 18 bases left between them. Germline lookup yields CDR1 ENHRY and CDR2 SYGVKD. The CDR3 has 14 residues.